This T cell receptor (beta chain) was sequenced during a study of somatic mutations in cytotoxic T cells in rheumatoid arthritis. Study-level points and caveats: Antigens targeted by the expanded CD8+ clones were unknown. Exceedance of 20% of CD8+ cells by the largest CD8+ clone occurred in about an eighth of the roughly 65 patients. CD8+ clonality increased with age in rheumatoid arthritis patients but not in healthy controls.

This CDR3 has 17 residues. Per germline, CDR1 MGHRA and CDR2 YSYEKL. V gave up 0 bases and J gave up 2 bases; unmatched junction bases: 6. Positive selection using magnetic beads isolated the CD4+ and CD8+ cells (purity was checked by flow cytometry). Turning to this clone: Its specificity is not known.

The repertoire was sequenced with immunoSEQ multiplex PCR; TCRdb's copy has only in-frame clones and lacks some. Of 9,500 to 13,000 clones detected, 79% appear once; the ten largest clones hold around a third. Source material: CD8+ T cells sorted from blood. The V call is TRBV4-1, the J call TRBJ2-7, with TRBD2 identical over 11 bases. This sequence was found in an adult with rheumatoid arthritis. DNA of the CDR3: TGCGCCAGCAGCCAAGATAGTCTACTAGCGGGAGCCTACGAGCAGTACTTC. It encodes CASSQDSLLAGAYEQYF.